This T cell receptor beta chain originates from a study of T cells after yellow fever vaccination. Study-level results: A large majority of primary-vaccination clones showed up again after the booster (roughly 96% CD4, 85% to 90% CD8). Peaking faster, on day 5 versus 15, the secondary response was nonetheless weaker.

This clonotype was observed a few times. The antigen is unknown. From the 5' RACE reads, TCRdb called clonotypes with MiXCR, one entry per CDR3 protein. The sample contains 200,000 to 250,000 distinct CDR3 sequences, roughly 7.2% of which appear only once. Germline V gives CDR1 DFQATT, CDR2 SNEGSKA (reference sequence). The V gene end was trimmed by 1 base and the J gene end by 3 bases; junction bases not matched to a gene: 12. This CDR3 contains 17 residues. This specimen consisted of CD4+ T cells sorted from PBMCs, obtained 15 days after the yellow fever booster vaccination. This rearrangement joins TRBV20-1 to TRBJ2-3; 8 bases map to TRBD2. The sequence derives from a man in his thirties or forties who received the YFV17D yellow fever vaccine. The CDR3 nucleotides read TGCAGTGCTAGAGTAGCAGCGGGAGAAGGTGATACAGATACGCAGTATTTT. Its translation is CSARVAAGEGDTDTQYF.